The source of this T cell receptor (beta chain) is a study of T cells in Graves' hyperthyroidism and ophthalmopathy (dated 2019 in TCRdb). With regard to the full study: Peripheral blood samples were taken at initial diagnosis, before any treatment was given. Thyroid tissue and blood T-cell repertoires from about six Graves' hyperthyroidism patients were also compared in the study. The approximately 95 discovery patients were divided at random into training and test sets in a 7:3 ratio. An independent validation cohort of 18 to 20 hyperthyroidism patients and about 15 patients who later progressed to ophthalmopathy tested prospective prediction of ophthalmopathy. According to the paper, TCR Vbeta CDR3 sequencing was carried out on some 130 peripheral blood samples, which came from under 50 ophthalmopathy, around 74 hyperthyroidism and roughly 17 progressor patients. After sampling, hyperthyroidism patients received methimazole starting at 30 mg daily, and ophthalmopathy patients received high-dose intravenous methylprednisolone. To identify TCR V-J signatures that set the groups apart, the researchers used a discovery cohort of more than 95 patients, made up of 43 with Graves' ophthalmopathy and around 58 with stable Graves' hyperthyroidism. What the study reported, not specific to this receptor: Sample size was not statistically predetermined, and blinding of investigators to group allocation was not performed. In cross-validation, a model built on a 13 V-J signature told ophthalmopathy apart from stable hyperthyroidism with just under 90% sensitivity and around 84% specificity, and in testing the same model reached 80%/75%. In validation, the model predicted progression to ophthalmopathy with approximately 70% sensitivity and roughly 72% specificity, a median of about 6.7 months before onset. Most expanded thyroid clonotypes (frequency above 0.001) were also detected in blood, suggesting blood repertoires may reflect thyroid immune responses.

CDR1 and CDR2 were assigned from the germline V gene as SGHRS and YFSETQ. From V the trimming removes 8 bases and from J it removes 10 bases, while the gene matches leave 10 bases of the junction unaccounted for. Inclusive of the bounding cysteine and phenylalanine, the CDR3 is 14 residues long. Just CDR3 DNA is preserved here, 42 bases in frame from base 1. Stable Graves' hyperthyroidism was defined as no progression to ophthalmopathy during 18 months of follow-up. Hyperthyroidism patients were newly diagnosed, with disease duration under 2 months, and aged 18 to 65 years. Exclusion was applied to patients with uncontrolled infections, other autoimmune diseases, pregnancy or lactation. Diagnoses were established on the basis of clinical symptoms, serum thyroxine and TRAb, thyroid ultrasound, and orbital computed tomography. PBMCs were separated from 7.5 to 10 ml of fresh peripheral blood using Ficoll-Paque density gradient centrifugation. Total RNA was extracted using Trizol reagent, and RNA quality was assessed on an Agilent 2100 Bioanalyzer.

As for this clonotype: Its antigen is unknown. No base-level quality is on record; no much larger clone is a single base apart.

The TCR beta CDR3 regions were amplified from RNA transcripts. A first-round RT-PCR of the TCR CDR3 used the HTBI primer set with the Qiagen OneStep RT-PCR kit. The libraries were constructed in a second round of multiplex PCR and then size-selected and purified. Paired-end sequencing of the libraries was performed with 100 bp reads on an Illumina HiSeq2000. In the authors' own workflow: SOAPnuke was used to process the raw data, throwing out any read that contained adapters or uncalled bases, had a mean Phred below 15, or lacked an exact constant-primer or identifier match. High-quality paired reads were merged using COPE v1.2.5, and each unique nucleotide sequence was defined as a clonotype. Clonotypes were aligned to IMGT TRBV, TRBD and TRBJ reference segments using MiTCR v1.1. Only V-J combinations with frequency above 0.0001, covering about 99% of repertoires, were analysed. A TCS score was defined as the ratio of F50 (clonal expansion) to E x V (chaos), with BLOSUM62-based TCRdist applied between CDR3 peptides within each V-J. Welch's t-statistics and random forest reduced 500 to 650 V-J features to around 14, which were used in a naive Bayes classifier (R e1071). In TCRdb, the public reads were trimmed at Q25 with fastp and aligned with MiXCR, with productive beta chains retained. When rows share a CDR3 protein, they turn into one entry using the most common DNA and genes. The V and J calls, along with clone size, are taken from TCRdb and not from the paper's own processing. This sample lists over 550,000 distinct CDR3 sequences; roughly 17% were detected once. In total, the top ten clones hold 15% to 20% of the sample.

The TCR sequence derives from a woman aged 18 to 35 with Graves' hyperthyroidism. Sequencing was carried out using blood. The rearrangement combines TRBV5-1 with TRBJ1-6, with 9 bases matching TRBD1. The CDR3 region: CASRTGDIGSPLHF. The DNA sequence is given as TGCGCCAGTCGGACAGGGGACATAGGGTCACCCCTCCACTTT.